Detailed here is one T cell receptor beta chain. TCRdb re-derived calls from the RACE reads in MiXCR, one entry per CDR3 protein. The data show 50,000 or so distinct CDR3 sequences, 9.9% seen once. The data were taken from a study of human T cells and chemical hapten exposure. The time point is: patch test 3, about 24 weeks after DPC sensitization. As for treatment: therapeutic diphenylcyclopropenone sensitization with weekly scalp DPC. Germline V lookup: CDR1 SGHAT, CDR2 FQNNGV. V was clipped by 8 bases and J by 1 base; unmatched bases: 8. The length of the CDR3 is 14 residues. This chain uses TRBV11-2 with TRBJ2-7; 7 bases match TRBD1. The receptor comes from a woman aged 35 to 49 with alopecia areata. Some clones in this sample may be carry-over from other donors' samples. The sample was whole blood, taken in connection with sensitization to the hapten diphenylcyclopropenone (DPC). CDR3 residues: CASSPGTASYEQYF. CDR3 nucleotide sequence: TGTGCCAGCTCTCCCGGGACAGCATCCTACGAGCAGTACTTC.